This TCR beta chain was identified during a study of human T cells and chemical hapten exposure. For the study at large: Mainly, slight library volume differences in the pool made TCR yields vary.

Study-level results: No alteration of TCRs above 1 in 1000 frequency was seen with DPC sensitization.

In its sample, this clonotype was seen many times. Its antigen remains unknown. Time point: patch test 1, 2 weeks after DPC sensitization. As to treatment: therapeutic diphenylcyclopropenone sensitization with weekly scalp DPC. The germline V and J ends were trimmed by 7 bases and 8 bases, with 15 bases remaining between them. CDR1 SQVTM and CDR2 ANQGSEA come from the germline V gene. This CDR3 has 12 amino acids. As handled by the study authors: The number of TCRs in each sample had a median of roughly 100,000 and spanned about 20,000 to 690,600. TCRdb independently ran MiXCR on the RACE reads; one entry per CDR3 protein. TCRdb's processing, not the study's, gives the V and J calls here. The sample has around 110,000 distinct CDR3 sequences; about 12% are singletons.

Sequencing used whole blood, obtained in connection with sensitization to the hapten diphenylcyclopropenone (DPC). This sequence joins TRBV29-1 and TRBJ1-3; D is uncertain. This clonotype originated in a woman aged 50 to 65 with alopecia areata. Some clones in this sample may be carry-over from other donors' samples. The CDR3 DNA reads TGCAGCGCAGGTTCAATAACGGACACCATATATTTT. It encodes CSAGSITDTIYF. Combining the CDR3 with reference TRBV29-1 and TRBJ1-3 gives the whole variable domain SAVISQKPSRDICQRGTSLTIQCQVDSQVTMMFWYRQQPGQSLTLIATANQGSEATYESGFVIDKFPISRPNLTFSTLTVSNMSPEDSSIYLCSAGSITDTIYFGEGSWLTVV.